The rows below give T cell receptor beta chains drawn from one sample of a study of cytomegalovirus exposure and HLA in healthy donors. This table comes from immunoSEQ multiplex PCR, and its TCRdb copy is limited to in-frame clones, with some not included. This sample has about 170,000 clones, with about 88% found just once. Sample: PBMCs. These receptors came from a woman under 30 in good health and CMV-seronegative. CDR3s include the opening cysteine and the closing phenylalanine or tryptophan. The D gene is left open where the match is weak. Size is stated for part of the rows, as once, few or many counts, or as a class when the clone is expanded.

j_gene: TRBJ1-2
v_gene: TRBV29-1
abundance: -
d_gene: -
CDR3aa: CSVHLQGNGYTF
CDR3nt: TGCAGCGTTCACCTACAGGGAAATGGCTACACCTTC

j_gene: TRBJ2-7
v_gene: TRBV19
abundance: -
d_gene: -
CDR3aa: CASSIGPSTGYEQYF
CDR3nt: TGTGCCAGTAGTATAGGTCCTAGCACAGGGTACGAGCAGTACTTC

j_gene: TRBJ2-2
v_gene: TRBV2
abundance: once
d_gene: TRBD1
CDR3aa: CAVSRDRGIAGELFF
CDR3nt: TGTGCCGTAAGCCGGGACAGGGGTATAGCCGGGGAGCTGTTTTTT

j_gene: TRBJ2-2
v_gene: TRBV25-1
abundance: -
d_gene: TRBD1
CDR3aa: CASSPGTVNTGELFF
CDR3nt: TGTGCCAGCAGTCCCGGGACAGTGAACACCGGGGAGCTGTTTTTT

j_gene: TRBJ1-2
v_gene: TRBV6-1
abundance: -
d_gene: -
CDR3aa: CASCGAYPNYGYTF
CDR3nt: TGTGCCAGCTGTGGGGCCTACCCTAACTATGGCTACACCTTC

j_gene: TRBJ2-7
v_gene: TRBV5-1
abundance: -
d_gene: TRBD1
CDR3aa: CASSWNRQGGEQYF
CDR3nt: TGCGCCAGCAGCTGGAACAGACAGGGTGGAGAGCAGTACTTC

j_gene: TRBJ1-2
v_gene: TRBV27
abundance: -
d_gene: TRBD1
CDR3aa: CASSLTGTGGYGYTF
CDR3nt: TGTGCCAGCAGTTTAACCGGGACAGGGGGCTACGGCTACACCTTC

j_gene: TRBJ1-2
v_gene: TRBV6-5
abundance: -
d_gene: -
CDR3aa: CASSSQGSEGYTF
CDR3nt: TGTGCCAGCAGCTCACAGGGATCAGAGGGCTACACCTTC

j_gene: TRBJ2-7
v_gene: TRBV5-1
abundance: -
d_gene: -
CDR3aa: CASSLAGEGDKQYF
CDR3nt: TGCGCCAGCAGCTTGGCCGGGGAGGGGGATAAGCAGTACTTC

j_gene: TRBJ2-7
v_gene: TRBV27
abundance: -
d_gene: -
CDR3aa: CASSFLRTLDEQYF
CDR3nt: TGTGCCAGCAGTTTTCTTAGGACTCTCGACGAGCAGTACTTC

j_gene: TRBJ2-2
v_gene: TRBV6-1
abundance: once
d_gene: TRBD1
CDR3aa: CASSEASGTANTGELFF
CDR3nt: TGTGCCAGCAGTGAAGCTTCCGGGACAGCGAACACCGGGGAGCTGTTTTTT

j_gene: TRBJ1-4
v_gene: TRBV9
abundance: few
d_gene: -
CDR3aa: CASSLSSRDTPLEKLFF
CDR3nt: TGTGCCAGCAGCCTCTCCTCCCGGGACACCCCACTTGAAAAACTGTTTTTT

j_gene: TRBJ1-5
v_gene: TRBV4-1
abundance: once
d_gene: TRBD1
CDR3aa: CASSHTTGEWSNQPQHF
CDR3nt: TGCGCCAGCAGCCATACTACAGGGGAGTGGAGCAATCAGCCCCAGCATTTT

j_gene: TRBJ1-5
v_gene: TRBV7-2
abundance: few
d_gene: TRBD1
CDR3aa: CASSEPDRGFNQPQHF
CDR3nt: TGTGCCAGCAGCGAGCCGGACAGGGGTTTTAATCAGCCCCAGCATTTT

j_gene: TRBJ1-3
v_gene: TRBV27
abundance: few
d_gene: -
CDR3aa: CASSPRLSSGNTIYF
CDR3nt: TGTGCCAGCAGTCCTCGACTGAGCTCTGGAAACACCATATATTTT

j_gene: TRBJ1-2
v_gene: TRBV6-1
abundance: -
d_gene: -
CDR3aa: CASSGGIGGRRHYGYTF
CDR3nt: TGTGCCAGCAGTGGAGGCATCGGGGGGCGCCGGCACTATGGCTACACCTTC

j_gene: TRBJ1-4
v_gene: TRBV7-6
abundance: -
d_gene: -
CDR3aa: CAGVQGANEKLFF
CDR3nt: TGTGCCGGCGTACAGGGAGCTAATGAAAAACTGTTTTTT

j_gene: TRBJ2-1
v_gene: TRBV9
abundance: once
d_gene: -
CDR3aa: CASSVVYPSSYNEQFF
CDR3nt: TGTGCCAGCAGCGTAGTCTACCCGAGCTCCTACAATGAGCAGTTCTTC

j_gene: TRBJ2-1
v_gene: TRBV7-3
abundance: -
d_gene: TRBD2
CDR3aa: CASSEAGSSYNEQFF
CDR3nt: TGTGCCAGCAGCGAAGCGGGGAGCTCCTACAATGAGCAGTTCTTC

j_gene: TRBJ2-2
v_gene: TRBV19
abundance: -
d_gene: TRBD2
CDR3aa: CASSIGGRDAGELFF
CDR3nt: TGTGCCAGTAGTATTGGCGGGAGGGATGCCGGGGAGCTGTTTTTT

j_gene: TRBJ2-2
v_gene: TRBV5-1
abundance: -
d_gene: -
CDR3aa: CASRTGIPTGELFF
CDR3nt: TGCGCCAGCAGGACAGGTATTCCTACCGGGGAGCTGTTTTTT

j_gene: TRBJ2-7
v_gene: TRBV7-2
abundance: -
d_gene: TRBD2
CDR3aa: CASTPRASGTHEQYF
CDR3nt: TGTGCCAGCACCCCCAGGGCTAGCGGGACCCACGAGCAGTACTTC

j_gene: TRBJ2-5
v_gene: TRBV28
abundance: -
d_gene: -
CDR3aa: CASSLDSAQETQYF
CDR3nt: TGTGCCAGCAGTTTAGACAGCGCCCAAGAGACCCAGTACTTC

j_gene: TRBJ1-4
v_gene: TRBV10-3
abundance: -
d_gene: -
CDR3aa: CAISEPDLAGEKLFF
CDR3nt: TGTGCCATCAGTGAGCCCGACCTGGCGGGTGAAAAACTGTTTTTT

j_gene: TRBJ2-5
v_gene: TRBV6-5
abundance: -
d_gene: TRBD1
CDR3aa: CASSYSTRGSRETQYF
CDR3nt: TGTGCCAGCAGTTACTCAACCAGGGGGTCGAGAGAGACCCAGTACTTC

j_gene: TRBJ2-2
v_gene: TRBV29-1
abundance: -
d_gene: TRBD1
CDR3aa: CSALQGRTGELFF
CDR3nt: TGCAGCGCATTACAGGGGAGAACCGGGGAGCTGTTTTTT

j_gene: TRBJ1-1
v_gene: TRBV27
abundance: -
d_gene: -
CDR3aa: CASSLRGEAFF
CDR3nt: TGTGCCAGCAGTTTACGAGGTGAAGCTTTCTTT

j_gene: TRBJ2-7
v_gene: TRBV18
abundance: -
d_gene: -
CDR3aa: CASSPGQGISYEQYF
CDR3nt: TGTGCCAGCTCACCAGGGCAGGGGATTTCCTACGAGCAGTACTTC

j_gene: TRBJ1-3
v_gene: TRBV5-6
abundance: -
d_gene: -
CDR3aa: CASSPGGSGNTIYF
CDR3nt: TGTGCCAGCAGCCCGGGAGGGAGTGGAAACACCATATATTTT

j_gene: TRBJ2-1
v_gene: TRBV9
abundance: -
d_gene: TRBD1
CDR3aa: CASSLPGGNEQFF
CDR3nt: TGTGCCAGCTCTCTCCCAGGGGGCAATGAGCAGTTCTTC

j_gene: TRBJ1-2
v_gene: TRBV20-1
abundance: -
d_gene: -
CDR3aa: CSASENAGYTF
CDR3nt: TGCAGTGCTAGCGAGAATGCTGGCTACACCTTC

j_gene: TRBJ2-7
v_gene: TRBV21-1
abundance: -
d_gene: -
CDR3aa: CASSNAFIWTGRCDEQYF
CDR3nt: TGTGCCAGCAGCAACGCCTTCATTTGGACAGGGAGATGCGACGAGCAGTACTTC

j_gene: TRBJ2-7
v_gene: TRBV4-1
abundance: -
d_gene: -
CDR3aa: CASSPGALYEQYF
CDR3nt: TGCGCCAGCAGCCCAGGGGCGCTCTACGAGCAGTACTTC

j_gene: TRBJ2-7
v_gene: TRBV29-1
abundance: -
d_gene: TRBD1
CDR3aa: CSVDDDRGRPSYEQYF
CDR3nt: TGCAGCGTTGACGATGACAGGGGACGGCCCTCCTACGAGCAGTACTTC

j_gene: TRBJ1-3
v_gene: TRBV7-8
abundance: -
d_gene: -
CDR3aa: CASSRGQVSGNTIYF
CDR3nt: TGTGCCAGCAGCCGCGGGCAAGTCTCTGGAAACACCATATATTTT

j_gene: TRBJ2-7
v_gene: TRBV5-1
abundance: -
d_gene: -
CDR3aa: CASSLQPTSYHEQYF
CDR3nt: TGCGCCAGCAGCTTGCAGCCGACTAGTTACCACGAGCAGTACTTC